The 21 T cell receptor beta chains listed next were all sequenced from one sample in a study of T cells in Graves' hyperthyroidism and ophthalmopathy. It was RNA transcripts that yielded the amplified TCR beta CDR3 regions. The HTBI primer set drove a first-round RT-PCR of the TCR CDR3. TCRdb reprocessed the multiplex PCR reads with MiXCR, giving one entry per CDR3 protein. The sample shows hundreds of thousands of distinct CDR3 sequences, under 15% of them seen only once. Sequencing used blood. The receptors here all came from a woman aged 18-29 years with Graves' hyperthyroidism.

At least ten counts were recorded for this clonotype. The CDR3: CASSLAGGYSNQPQHF. In DNA form, the CDR3 reads TGTGCCAGCAGCTTAGCAGGGGGATATAGCAATCAGCCCCAGCATTTT. The V gene is TRBV7-6, the J gene TRBJ1-5; TRBD1 is a possible D gene (6 bases). V was pared by 0 bases and J by 0 bases, with 9 bases between. Germline V gene lookup returns CDR1 SGHVS and CDR2 FNYEAQ. The CDR3 consists of 16 residues.

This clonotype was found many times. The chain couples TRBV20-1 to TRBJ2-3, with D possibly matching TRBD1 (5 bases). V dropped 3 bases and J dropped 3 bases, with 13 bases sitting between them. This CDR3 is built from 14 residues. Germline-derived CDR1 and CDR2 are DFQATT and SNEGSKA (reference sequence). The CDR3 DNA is TGCAGTGCTAGTCAGGGAAGTGGGACAGATACGCAGTATTTT. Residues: CSASQGSGTDTQYF.

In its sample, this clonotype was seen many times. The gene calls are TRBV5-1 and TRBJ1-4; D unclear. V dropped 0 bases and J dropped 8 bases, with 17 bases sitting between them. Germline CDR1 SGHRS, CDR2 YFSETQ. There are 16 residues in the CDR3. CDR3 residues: CASSLGTDPRREKLFF. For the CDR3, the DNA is TGCGCCAGCAGCTTGGGGACGGATCCTAGACGAGAAAAACTGTTTTTT.

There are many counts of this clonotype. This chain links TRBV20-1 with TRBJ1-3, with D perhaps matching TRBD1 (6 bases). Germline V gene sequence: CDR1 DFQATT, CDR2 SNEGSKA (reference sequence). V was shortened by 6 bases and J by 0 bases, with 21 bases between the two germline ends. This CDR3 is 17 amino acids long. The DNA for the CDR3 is TGCAGTGCCGTTATGAACCAGGGGAGCGTCTCTGGAAACACCATATATTTT. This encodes CSAVMNQGSVSGNTIYF.

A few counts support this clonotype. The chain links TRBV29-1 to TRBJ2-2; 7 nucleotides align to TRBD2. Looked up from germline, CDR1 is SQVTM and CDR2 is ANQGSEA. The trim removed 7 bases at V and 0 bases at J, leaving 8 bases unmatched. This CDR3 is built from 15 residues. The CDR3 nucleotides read TGCAGCGCGAAGGCTAGCGGAACGAACACCGGGGAGCTGTTTTTT. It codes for CSAKASGTNTGELFF.

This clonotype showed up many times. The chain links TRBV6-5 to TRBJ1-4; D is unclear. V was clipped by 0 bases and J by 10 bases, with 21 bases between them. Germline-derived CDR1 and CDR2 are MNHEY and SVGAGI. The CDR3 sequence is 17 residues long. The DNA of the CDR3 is TGTGCCAGCAGTTACTCACGGGTCAGAGTCCAACATGGAAAACTGTTTTTT. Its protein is CASSYSRVRVQHGKLFF.

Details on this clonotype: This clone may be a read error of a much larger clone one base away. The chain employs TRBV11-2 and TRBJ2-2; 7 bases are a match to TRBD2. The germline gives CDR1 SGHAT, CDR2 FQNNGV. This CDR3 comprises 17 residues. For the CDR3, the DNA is TGTGCCGGCAGGTGGGACTATCTCAAATCGAACACCGGGGAGCTGTTTTTT. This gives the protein CAGRWDYLKSNTGELFF.

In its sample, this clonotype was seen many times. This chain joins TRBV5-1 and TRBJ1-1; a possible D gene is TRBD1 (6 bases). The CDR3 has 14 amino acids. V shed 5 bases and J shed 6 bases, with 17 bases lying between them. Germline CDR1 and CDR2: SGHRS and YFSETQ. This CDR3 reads CASSNEGKGAEAFF. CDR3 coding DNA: TGCGCCAGCAGTAATGAAGGGAAGGGGGCTGAAGCTTTCTTT.

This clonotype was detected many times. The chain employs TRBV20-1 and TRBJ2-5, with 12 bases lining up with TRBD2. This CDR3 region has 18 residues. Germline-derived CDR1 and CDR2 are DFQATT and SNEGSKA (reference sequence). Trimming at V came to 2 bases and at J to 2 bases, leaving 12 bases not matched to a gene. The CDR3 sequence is CSARTEERTSGTQETQYF. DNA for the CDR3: TGCAGTGCTAGAACCGAGGAGAGGACTAGCGGGACACAAGAGACCCAGTACTTC.

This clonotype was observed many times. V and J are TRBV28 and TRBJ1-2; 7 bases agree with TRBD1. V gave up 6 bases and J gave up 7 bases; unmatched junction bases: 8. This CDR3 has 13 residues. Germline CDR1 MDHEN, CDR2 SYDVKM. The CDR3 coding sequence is TGTGCCAGCAGCCTAGACAGGGTGGCTGGCTACACCTTC. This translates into CASSLDRVAGYTF.

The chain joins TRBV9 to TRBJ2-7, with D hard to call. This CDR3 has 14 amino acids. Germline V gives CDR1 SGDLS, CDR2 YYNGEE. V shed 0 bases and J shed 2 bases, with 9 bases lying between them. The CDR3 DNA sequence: TGTGCCAGCAGCGTAGCTCAGGTACCCTACGAGCAGTACTTC. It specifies CASSVAQVPYEQYF.

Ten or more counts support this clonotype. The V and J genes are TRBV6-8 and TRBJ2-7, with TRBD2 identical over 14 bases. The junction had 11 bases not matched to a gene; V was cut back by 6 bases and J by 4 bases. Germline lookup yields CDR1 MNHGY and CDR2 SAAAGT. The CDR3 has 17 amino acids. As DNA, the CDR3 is TGTGCCAGCAGAACTCCCGGGACTAGCGGGAGTTCGTACGAGCAGTACTTC. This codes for CASRTPGTSGSSYEQYF.

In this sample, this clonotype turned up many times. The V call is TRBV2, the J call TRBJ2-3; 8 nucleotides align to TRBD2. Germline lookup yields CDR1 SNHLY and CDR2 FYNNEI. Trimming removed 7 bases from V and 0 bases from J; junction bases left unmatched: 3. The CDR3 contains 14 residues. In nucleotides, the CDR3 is TGTGCCAGCATGCGGGGGGCCAGCACAGATACGCAGTATTTT. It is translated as CASMRGASTDTQYF.

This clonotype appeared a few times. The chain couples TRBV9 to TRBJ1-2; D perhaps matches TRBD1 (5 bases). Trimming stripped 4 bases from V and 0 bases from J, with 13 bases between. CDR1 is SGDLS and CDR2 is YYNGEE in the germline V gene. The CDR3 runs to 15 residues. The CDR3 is CASSPNRISNYGYTF. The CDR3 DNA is TGTGCCAGCAGCCCGAACAGGATATCTAACTATGGCTACACCTTC. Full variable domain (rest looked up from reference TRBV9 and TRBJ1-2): DSGVTQTPKHLITATGQRVTLRCSPRSGDLSVYWYQQSLDQGLQFLIQYYNGEERAKGNILERFSAQQFPDLHSELNLSSLELGDSALYFCASSPNRISNYGYTFGSGTRLTVV.

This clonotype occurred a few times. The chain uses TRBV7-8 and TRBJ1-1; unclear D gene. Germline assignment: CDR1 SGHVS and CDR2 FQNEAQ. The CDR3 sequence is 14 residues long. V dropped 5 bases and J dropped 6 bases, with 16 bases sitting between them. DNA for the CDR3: TGTGCCAGCAGCGAGACCGGGAGTCCTTCTGAAGCTTTCTTT. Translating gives CASSETGSPSEAFF. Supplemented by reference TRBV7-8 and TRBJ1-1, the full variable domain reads GAGVSQSPRYKVAKRGQDVALRCDPISGHVSLFWYQQALGQGPEFLTYFQNEAQLDKSGLPSDRFFAERPEGSVSTLKIQRTQQEDSAVYLCASSETGSPSEAFFGQGTRLTVV.

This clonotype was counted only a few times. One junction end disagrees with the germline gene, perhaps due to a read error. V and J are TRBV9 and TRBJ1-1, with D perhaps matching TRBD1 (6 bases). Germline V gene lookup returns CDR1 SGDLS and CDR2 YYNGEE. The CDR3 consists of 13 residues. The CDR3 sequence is CASSVGGRTEASF. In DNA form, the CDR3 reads TGTGCCAGCAGCGTAGGGGGGCGGACTGAAGCTTCCTTT.

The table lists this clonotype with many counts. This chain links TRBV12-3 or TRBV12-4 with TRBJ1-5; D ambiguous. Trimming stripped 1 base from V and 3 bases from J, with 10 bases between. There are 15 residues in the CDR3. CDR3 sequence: CASSLVSGFNQPQHF. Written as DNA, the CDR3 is TGTGCCAGCAGTTTAGTTTCAGGCTTCAATCAGCCCCAGCATTTT.

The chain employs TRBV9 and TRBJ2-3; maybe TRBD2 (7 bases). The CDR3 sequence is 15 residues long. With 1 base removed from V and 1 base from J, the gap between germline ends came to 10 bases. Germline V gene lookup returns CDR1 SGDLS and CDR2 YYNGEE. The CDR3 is CASSVRGGGTDTQYF. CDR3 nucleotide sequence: TGTGCCAGCAGCGTAAGGGGGGGAGGCACAGATACGCAGTATTTT.

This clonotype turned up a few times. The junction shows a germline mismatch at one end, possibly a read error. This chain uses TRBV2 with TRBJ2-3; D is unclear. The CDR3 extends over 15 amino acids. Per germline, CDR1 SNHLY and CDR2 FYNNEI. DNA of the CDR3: TGTGTCAGCGCCTCACATGGCGCTAGCACAGATACGCAGTATTTT. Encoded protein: CVSASHGASTDTQYF.

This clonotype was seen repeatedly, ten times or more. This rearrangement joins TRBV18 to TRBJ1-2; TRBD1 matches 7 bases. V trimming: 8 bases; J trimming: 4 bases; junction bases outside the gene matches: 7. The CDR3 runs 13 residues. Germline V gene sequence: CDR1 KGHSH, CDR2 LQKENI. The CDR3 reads CASTPGTAYGYTF. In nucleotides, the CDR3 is TGTGCCAGCACGCCCGGGACAGCCTATGGCTACACCTTC.

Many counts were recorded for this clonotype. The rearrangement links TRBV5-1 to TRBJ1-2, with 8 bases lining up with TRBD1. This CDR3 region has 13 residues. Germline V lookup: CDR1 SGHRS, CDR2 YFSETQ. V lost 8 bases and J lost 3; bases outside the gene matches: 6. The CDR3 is CASNPGQDYGYTF. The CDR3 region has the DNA TGCGCCAGTAATCCGGGACAGGACTATGGCTACACCTTC.